These T cell receptor beta chains were read from a single sample in a study of identifying expanded T cells in peripheral blood. Here immunoSEQ multiplex PCR was the method, and the copy in TCRdb shows in-frame clones only, minus some. The table lists 45,000 to 65,000 clones, roughly 82% of them singletons, with 14% in the top ten. The sequenced sample consisted of blood. The receptors shown here come from a person between 18 and 69 years old in good health. The CDR3 runs from the conserved cysteine through the conserved F or W. A D gene is named only where the DNA matches it firmly. Clone sizes are given selectively: once, few, many, or a class where the clone is expanded.

clone_size,j_call,d_call,v_call,cdr3_aa,cdr3_nt
few,TRBJ2-4,NA,TRBV11-3,CASSLDRYSDTKNIQYF,TGTGCCAGCAGCTTAGATCGATACAGCGACACCAAAAACATTCAGTACTTC
once,TRBJ2-1,NA,TRBV7-6,CASSLPDRRNEQFF,TGTGCCAGCAGCTTACCGGACAGAAGGAATGAGCAGTTCTTC
NA,TRBJ2-5,NA,TRBV30,CAWSQGFFQETQYF,TGTGCCTGGAGTCAGGGGTTCTTCCAAGAGACCCAGTACTTC
once,TRBJ2-5,NA,TRBV2,CASSEISRETQYF,TGTGCCAGCAGTGAAATTAGCCGAGAGACCCAGTACTTC
NA,TRBJ2-3,NA,TRBV5-1,CASSSVSLETQYF,TGCGCCAGCAGCTCGGTCTCGCTGGAGACGCAGTATTTT
NA,TRBJ2-1,NA,TRBV7-9,CASSLSESSYNEQFF,TGTGCCAGCAGCCTCAGCGAGAGCTCCTACAATGAGCAGTTCTTC
NA,TRBJ2-1,NA,TRBV6-5,CASSYSGEQFF,TGTGCCAGCAGTTATAGTGGGGAGCAGTTCTTC
NA,TRBJ1-2,NA,TRBV5-8,CASSLGAGRDYGYTF,TGTGCCAGCAGCTTGGGGGCCGGGCGGGACTATGGCTACACCTTC
once,TRBJ2-1,TRBD2,TRBV4-2,CASSQDSGGPPYNEQFF,TGTGCCAGCAGCCAAGATTCGGGAGGGCCCCCTTACAATGAGCAGTTCTTC
NA,TRBJ1-1,NA,TRBV18,CASSRVEGLDTEAFF,TGTGCCAGCTCACGAGTTGAAGGGTTGGACACTGAAGCTTTCTTT
NA,TRBJ2-7,NA,TRBV4-2,CASSQGKGPYEQYF,TGTGCCAGCAGCCAAGGAAAGGGCCCCTACGAGCAGTACTTC
NA,TRBJ1-1,NA,TRBV11-1,CASSLEADTEAFF,TGTGCCAGCAGCTTAGAGGCCGACACTGAAGCTTTCTTT
NA,TRBJ1-4,TRBD1,TRBV5-6,CASTPGQGASEKLFF,TGTGCCAGCACTCCGGGACAGGGGGCTTCTGAAAAACTGTTTTTT
NA,TRBJ2-5,TRBD2,TRBV6-1,CASSETSGGPETQYF,TGTGCCAGCAGTGAAACTAGCGGGGGGCCAGAGACCCAGTACTTC
NA,TRBJ1-5,NA,TRBV11-1,CASSLAGRVQPQHF,TGTGCCAGCAGCTTAGCAGGGAGGGTTCAGCCCCAGCATTTT
few,TRBJ1-5,NA,TRBV6-4,CASATGDQPQHF,TGTGCCAGCGCCACGGGGGATCAGCCCCAGCATTTT
medium-sized,TRBJ2-7,TRBD1,TRBV7-9,CASSYTGTGLSEQYF,TGTGCCAGCAGCTATACCGGGACAGGACTCTCGGAGCAGTACTTC
NA,TRBJ1-1,NA,TRBV2,CASSGYRDTEAFF,TGTGCCAGCAGCGGTTACAGGGACACTGAAGCTTTCTTT
NA,TRBJ2-7,TRBD1,TRBV30,CAWSKDRAREQYF,TGTGCCTGGAGCAAAGACAGGGCACGGGAGCAGTACTTC
NA,TRBJ2-1,TRBD2,TRBV11-3,CASTRTSGSRAYNEQFF,TGTGCCAGCACTCGGACTAGCGGGTCGAGGGCCTACAATGAGCAGTTCTTC
NA,TRBJ1-2,TRBD1,TRBV7-9,CASSLEGARSNYGYTF,TGTGCCAGCAGCTTAGAGGGGGCGAGGTCCAACTATGGCTACACCTTC
few,TRBJ2-1,NA,TRBV5-8,CASSLLAGTNNEQFF,TGTGCCAGCAGCCTTCTGGCGGGGACCAACAATGAGCAGTTCTTC
NA,TRBJ1-1,NA,TRBV6-1,CASSERQAIGTEAFF,TGTGCCAGCAGTGAACGACAGGCTATCGGCACTGAAGCTTTCTTT
NA,TRBJ1-1,NA,TRBV7-9,CASRQEQRWTEAFF,TGTGCCAGCAGACAGGAACAAAGATGGACTGAAGCTTTCTTT
NA,TRBJ2-1,NA,TRBV7-8,CASSPRPGAYNEQFF,TGTGCCAGCAGCCCCCGCCCGGGGGCCTACAATGAGCAGTTCTTC
NA,TRBJ1-3,TRBD1,TRBV5-6,CASSFWTGRSSGNTIYF,TGTGCCAGCAGCTTTTGGACAGGCCGCTCCTCTGGAAACACCATATATTTT
NA,TRBJ1-4,NA,TRBV5-1,CASSSQGLRDEKLFF,TGCGCCAGCAGCTCGCAGGGGTTACGGGATGAAAAACTGTTTTTT
NA,TRBJ2-3,NA,TRBV9,CASSVEGPSTDTQYF,TGTGCCAGCAGCGTAGAGGGGCCTAGCACAGATACGCAGTATTTT
NA,TRBJ1-1,NA,TRBV5-1,CASSLDSTKEAFF,TGCGCCAGCAGCTTGGATAGTACAAAGGAGGCTTTCTTT
NA,TRBJ2-3,TRBD2,TRBV4-2,CASRGLAGTQYF,TGTGCCAGCAGGGGACTAGCGGGTACGCAGTATTTT
NA,TRBJ1-2,TRBD1,TRBV30,CAWSPTTGTGYTF,TGTGCCTGGAGTCCAACGACAGGGACTGGCTACACCTTC
NA,TRBJ1-2,TRBD1,TRBV9,CASSVRDSYNYGYTF,TGTGCCAGCAGCGTCCGGGACAGTTATAACTATGGCTACACCTTC
few,TRBJ1-1,TRBD1,TRBV6-1,CASSVRTGRNTEAFF,TGTGCCAGCAGTGTTAGGACAGGGAGGAACACTGAAGCTTTCTTT
once,TRBJ1-6,NA,TRBV30,CAWSVSSLSYNSPLHF,TGTGCCTGGAGTGTTTCGAGTCTTTCCTATAATTCACCCCTCCACTTT
few,TRBJ1-3,NA,TRBV6-1,CASRESLYDTIYF,TGTGCCAGCAGGGAAAGCCTTTATGACACCATATATTTT
NA,TRBJ2-3,NA,TRBV14,CASSQLDTDTQYF,TGTGCCAGCAGCCAACTAGATACAGATACGCAGTATTTT
once,TRBJ1-2,TRBD1,TRBV2,CASSPGLGAAGGINYGYTF,TGTGCCAGCAGCCCGGGGCTGGGAGCGGCAGGGGGCATCAACTATGGCTACACCTTC
few,TRBJ1-3,NA,TRBV12-2,CASRLEHAGNTIYF,TGTGCAAGTCGCTTAGAACATGCTGGAAACACCATATATTTT
NA,TRBJ1-2,NA,TRBV29-1,CSVDSGGGYTF,TGCAGCGTGGACTCCGGGGGTGGCTACACCTTC
NA,TRBJ1-1,NA,TRBV5-4,CASSPLDRNTEAFF,TGTGCCAGCAGCCCGTTAGACAGGAACACTGAAGCTTTCTTT
NA,TRBJ1-2,NA,TRBV30,CAWSRRYGYTF,TGTGCCTGGAGTCGGCGGTATGGCTACACCTTC
many,TRBJ1-2,TRBD1,TRBV6-1,CASSDIQGDQGGYTF,TGTGCCAGCAGTGATATACAGGGGGACCAAGGTGGCTACACCTTC
NA,TRBJ2-1,TRBD1,TRBV18,CASSRTGTGNNEQFF,TGTGCCAGCTCCCGCACCGGGACAGGGAACAATGAGCAGTTCTTC
NA,TRBJ2-5,TRBD1,TRBV29-1,CSVSVRGQLETQYF,TGCAGCGTTTCTGTCAGGGGGCAGTTGGAGACCCAGTACTTC
NA,TRBJ2-3,TRBD1,TRBV6-4,CATSYRGGDTQYF,TGTGCCACCTCTTACAGGGGTGGAGATACGCAGTATTTT
NA,TRBJ2-2,NA,TRBV6-1,CASSASRQNTGELFF,TGTGCCAGCAGTGCGTCCAGACAGAACACCGGGGAGCTGTTTTTT
once,TRBJ2-1,NA,TRBV7-6,CASGFRRGLYNEQFF,TGTGCCAGCGGTTTCCGACGGGGTCTCTACAATGAGCAGTTCTTC
NA,TRBJ1-5,NA,TRBV5-1,CASSLVGDPNQPQHF,TGCGCCAGCAGCTTGGTGGGGGACCCCAATCAGCCCCAGCATTTT
NA,TRBJ1-5,NA,TRBV5-1,CASSRDGNSNQPQHF,TGCGCCAGCAGCCGGGACGGAAATAGCAATCAGCCCCAGCATTTT
NA,TRBJ2-7,TRBD2,TRBV30,CAWTSGYEQYF,TGTGCCTGGACTAGCGGCTACGAGCAGTACTTC
NA,TRBJ1-3,TRBD1,TRBV19,CASSPRDRGTGNTIYF,TGTGCCAGTAGTCCCCGGGACAGGGGAACGGGAAACACCATATATTTT
NA,TRBJ2-3,TRBD2,TRBV7-2,CASSAGTSGITDTQYF,TGTGCCAGCAGCGCCGGGACTAGCGGGATCACAGATACGCAGTATTTT
NA,TRBJ1-5,NA,TRBV29-1,CSVSASSNQPQHF,TGCAGCGTTTCGGCTAGTAGCAATCAGCCCCAGCATTTT
NA,TRBJ2-1,NA,TRBV19,CASSMGDVVRTPYNEQFF,TGTGCCAGTAGTATGGGGGATGTCGTGAGGACACCTTACAATGAGCAGTTCTTC
NA,TRBJ1-1,NA,TRBV18,CASSPSPGGEINTEAFF,TGTGCCAGCTCACCTTCCCCGGGGGGCGAAATTAACACTGAAGCTTTCTTT
NA,TRBJ2-7,TRBD1,TRBV7-9,CASSLSGQGLEQYF,TGTGCCAGCAGCTTAAGCGGACAGGGCCTCGAGCAGTACTTC
NA,TRBJ1-2,NA,TRBV7-2,CASSSTTGSWVHGYTF,TGTGCCAGCAGTTCAACTACAGGGTCTTGGGTCCATGGCTACACCTTC
few,TRBJ2-1,NA,TRBV5-1,CASSLVQGVYNEQFF,TGCGCCAGCAGCTTGGTGCAGGGAGTTTACAATGAGCAGTTCTTC